Presented here are 28 T cell receptor beta chains from one specimen sequenced in a study of T-cell reconstitution after alpha-beta-depleted transplantation in children. A TCRbeta library incorporating unique molecular identifiers was prepared. TCRdb reanalysed the PCR reads using MiXCR and keeps one entry per CDR3 protein. The sample consists of 500,000 to 650,000 distinct CDR3 sequences, around 10% of them appearing once. The material sequenced was PBMCs, mostly from graft donor cells, taken 180 days after TCRalphabeta/CD19-depleted stem cell transplant. These receptors came from a female patient aged 2 to 10 who had a stem cell transplant for aplastic anemia, so the T cells may come from the graft donor.

This chain uses TRBV7-9 with TRBJ2-2; 10 positions match TRBD2. CDR3 length: 16 residues. With V trimmed by 6 bases and J by 4 bases, 8 bases remained unmatched. Looked up from germline, CDR1 is SEHNR and CDR2 is FQNEAQ (reference sequence). The CDR3 sequence: CASSLWSSGGTGELFF. CDR3 bases: TGTGCCAGCAGTTTATGGTCTAGCGGGGGCACCGGGGAGCTGTTTTTT.

The gene calls are TRBV3-1 and TRBJ2-7; D is perhaps TRBD2 (6 bases). Per the germline V gene, CDR1 is LGHDT and CDR2 is YNNKEL (reference sequence). The CDR3 is 18 amino acids. The V end was cut by 4 bases, the J end by 3 bases, with 25 bases between. CDR3 sequence (DNA): TGTGCCAGCAGCCGAAAAAGCGAATACGCGGGACTCAGCTACGAGCAGTACTTC. It codes for CASSRKSEYAGLSYEQYF.

In this sample, this clonotype turned up a few times. This sequence joins TRBV15 and TRBJ2-3, with D tentatively TRBD2 (6 bases). V was cut by 3 bases and J by 1 base, with 14 bases left in between. Germline V gene lookup returns CDR1 LNHNV and CDR2 YYDKDF (reference sequence). CDR3 length: 16 amino acids. CDR3 sequence: CATSRGGTLGTDTQYF. CDR3 in DNA: TGTGCCACCAGCAGGGGCGGGACTCTCGGCACAGATACGCAGTATTTT.

This clonotype was observed at least ten times. The J gene is TRBJ2-1, the V gene TRBV7-8; tentatively, D is TRBD1 or TRBD2 (5 bases each). This CDR3 region has 14 residues. Per germline, CDR1 SGHVS and CDR2 FQNEAQ. With 1 base removed from V and 2 bases from J, the gap between germline ends came to 6 bases. In nucleotides, the CDR3 is TGTGCCAGCAGCTTAGTGGGACCCTACAATGAGCAGTTCTTC. As protein: CASSLVGPYNEQFF.

This rearrangement joins TRBV20-1 to TRBJ2-1, with 8 positions matching TRBD1. CDR3 size: 12 residues. Germline loops: CDR1 DFQATT, CDR2 SNEGSKA (reference sequence). The CDR3 here is CTVTGEANEQFF. CDR3 bases: TGCACGGTGACAGGGGAGGCAAACGAGCAGTTCTTC.

The gene calls are TRBV29-1 and TRBJ2-7; D might be TRBD2 (5 bases). CDR3 length: 13 amino acids. Trimming left V 5 bases short and J 1 base short, with 12 bases between. Germline CDR1 is SQVTM and CDR2 is ANQGSEA. The CDR3 region is CSVNPGSSYEQYF. The CDR3 DNA sequence: TGCAGCGTTAACCCGGGATCATCCTACGAGCAGTACTTC.

This chain uses TRBV4-3 with TRBJ2-1; maybe TRBD1 (6 bases). The V end was cut by 3 bases, the J end by 1 base, with 10 bases between. The germline V gene has CDR1 LGHNA and CDR2 YSLEER. This CDR3 region has 15 residues. CDR3 sequence (DNA): TGCGCCAGCAGCCAGCTTCAGGGGTCCTACAATGAGCAGTTCTTC. It specifies CASSQLQGSYNEQFF.

The J gene is TRBJ1-2, the V gene TRBV10-3; no definite D call. CDR3 length equals 12 residues. Trimming took 4 bases from V and 4 from J, leaving 7 bases between them. Germline loops: CDR1 ENHRY, CDR2 SYGVKD. The CDR3 loop is CAISAETYGYTF. CDR3 nucleotide sequence: TGTGCCATCAGTGCAGAGACCTATGGCTACACCTTC.

This clonotype was detected only a few times. The chain carries TRBV27 and TRBJ1-6, with D tentatively TRBD1 (6 bases). Germline V lookup: CDR1 MNHEY, CDR2 SMNVEV (reference sequence). The germline V and J ends were trimmed by 5 bases and 7 bases, with 24 bases remaining between them. This CDR3 has 18 amino acids. Written as DNA, the CDR3 is TGTGCCAGCAGTCGGACAGTCCCCGATAATGCCGCAAATTCACCCCTCCACTTT. Its protein product is CASSRTVPDNAANSPLHF.

This clonotype was counted only a few times. The chain carries TRBV29-1 and TRBJ2-4; D ambiguous. This CDR3 has 15 amino acids. The germline CDR1 and CDR2 sequences are SQVTM and ANQGSEA. Trimming took off 0 bases at V and 3 bases at J, with 12 bases between the two ends. The CDR3 coding sequence is TGCAGCGTTGAAGATCGTGCATTTTTCAAAAACATTCAGTACTTC. Translating it yields CSVEDRAFFKNIQYF.

This clonotype was counted at least ten times. This chain connects TRBV29-1 to TRBJ1-1; D remains unclear. The CDR3 consists of 12 residues. The germline gives CDR1 SQVTM, CDR2 ANQGSEA. The V end lost 3 bases, the J end lost 1 base, and 6 bases lay between the germline ends. CDR3 sequence (DNA): TGCAGCGTTGACCTAGGGAACACTGAAGCTTTCTTT. Its protein product is CSVDLGNTEAFF.

This clonotype has a count of ten or more. This chain connects TRBV5-5 to TRBJ1-2; D is undetermined. The CDR3 loop spans 15 amino acids. CDR1 SGHKS and CDR2 YYEKEE come from the germline V gene (reference sequence). Trimming took off 0 bases at V and 0 bases at J, with 9 bases between the two ends. The CDR3 DNA sequence: TGTGCCAGCAGCTTGGACAGACGGGCTAACTATGGCTACACCTTC. Its protein is CASSLDRRANYGYTF.

This clonotype was seen a few times. This chain uses TRBV19 with TRBJ2-3, with TRBD2 matching 10 bases. The CDR3 runs 15 residues. CDR1 is LNHDA, CDR2 SQIVND, per germline (reference sequence). Trimming took 3 bases from V and 6 from J; bases not matched to a gene: 6. The CDR3 DNA reads TGTGCCAGTAGTATCGGGCTAGCGGGAGTGGATACGCAGTATTTT. Its translation is CASSIGLAGVDTQYF.

This chain uses TRBV20-1 with TRBJ1-1, with D possibly TRBD1 on 5 matching bases. V shed 0 bases and J shed 4 bases, with 15 bases lying between them. There are 15 residues in the CDR3. The V gene's germline CDR1 is DFQATT and CDR2 SNEGSKA (reference sequence). DNA for the CDR3: TGCAGTGCTAGAGATCGGGCAGGGTACCCCACTGAAGCTTTCTTT. Translation: CSARDRAGYPTEAFF.

The chain carries TRBV11-3 and TRBJ1-4; D is unclear. Trimming pared 7 bases from V and 4 bases from J, leaving 13 bases between. The CDR3 has 14 amino acids. Per the germline V gene, CDR1 is SGHNT and CDR2 is YENEEA. The CDR3 protein is CASTMDHHNEKLFF. DNA of the CDR3: TGTGCCAGCACCATGGACCATCATAATGAAAAACTGTTTTTT.

This clonotype occurred a few times. This sequence joins TRBV20-1 and TRBJ2-5; TRBD2 agrees at 8 bases. Germline values: CDR1 DFQATT, CDR2 SNEGSKA (reference sequence). Germline trimming cut 1 base from V and 6 bases from J; bases unmatched to any gene: 10. The CDR3 is 15 amino acids. For the CDR3, the DNA is TGCAGTGCTAGAGGTGGGATGGTAGCGGGGAAGACCCAGTACTTC. It codes for CSARGGMVAGKTQYF.

This chain connects TRBV1 to TRBJ2-6; the table's D call TRBD1 went unverified against the DNA. TRBV1 is reported as a pseudogene. This CDR3 has 17 amino acids. For the CDR3, the DNA is TGCACCAGCAGCCAAGACAGGGTTCGGGGTGGGGCCAACGTCCTGACTTTC. Protein product: CTSSQDRVRGGANVLTF.

This sequence joins TRBV11-2 and TRBJ1-6; possibly TRBD1 for D (6 bases). CDR1 is SGHAT, CDR2 FQNNGV, per germline. With 1 base removed from V and 0 bases from J, the gap between germline ends came to 13 bases. The CDR3 is made up of 18 amino acids. DNA of the CDR3: TGTGCCAGCAGCTTAGTTGGCAGGGGCCGCTCCTATAATTCACCCCTCCACTTT. It codes for CASSLVGRGRSYNSPLHF.

In this sample, this clonotype turned up many times. The genes are TRBV11-2 and TRBJ1-2; TRBD1 matches 9 bases. CDR3 length: 20 amino acids. The trim removed 2 bases at V and 0 bases at J, leaving 16 bases unmatched. The germline CDR1 and CDR2 sequences are SGHAT and FQNNGV. The CDR3 reads CASSLSWTGTGTLANYGYTF. The CDR3 DNA follows: TGTGCCAGCAGCTTAAGTTGGACCGGGACAGGGACTCTAGCTAACTATGGCTACACCTTC.

In DNA, the CDR3 is TGTGCCAGCAGTTTCAGGACAGAAACTTACTATGGCTACACCTTC. Translating gives CASSFRTETYYGYTF. The chain links TRBV6-5 to TRBJ1-2; D perhaps matches TRBD1 (6 bases). CDR1 is MNHEY and CDR2 is SVGAGI in the germline V gene. V was trimmed by 4 bases and J by 3 bases, leaving 15 bases between them. This CDR3 is 15 amino acids long.

V and J are TRBV9 and TRBJ1-6; D unresolved. The CDR3 covers 18 residues. In germline, CDR1 is SGDLS, CDR2 YYNGEE. With 3 bases removed from V and 4 bases from J, the gap between germline ends came to 20 bases. CDR3 nucleotides: TGTGCCAGCAGCGGGCCCACGATCGGTAGCGAGTATAATTCACCCCTCCACTTT. This codes for CASSGPTIGSEYNSPLHF.

The table lists this clonotype with a few counts. The rearrangement links TRBV7-2 to TRBJ1-1, with D uncertain. Germline V gene sequence: CDR1 SGHTA, CDR2 FQGNSA. This CDR3 region has 15 residues. V lost 1 base to trimming and J lost 0 bases, with 9 bases between them. CDR3 sequence (DNA): TGTGCCAGCAGCTTAGGAAACGCCATGAACACTGAAGCTTTCTTT. The encoded protein is CASSLGNAMNTEAFF.

This clonotype was seen more than once but under ten times. J is TRBJ1-2 and V is TRBV4-1, with 7 bases matching TRBD1. Losses at the gene ends were 4 bases for V and 7 bases for J; bases not matched to a gene: 12. The CDR3 is 15 residues long. Per germline, CDR1 MGHRA and CDR2 YSYEKL. The CDR3 loop reads CASSLGDRVKAGYTF. The DNA for the CDR3 is TGCGCCAGCAGCCTTGGAGACAGGGTTAAAGCTGGCTACACCTTC.

The rearrangement uses TRBV6-5 and TRBJ1-1; 8 bases fit TRBD1. The length of the CDR3 is 18 residues. The junction had 16 bases not matched to a gene; V was cut back by 7 bases and J by 0 bases. Germline V gene data show CDR1 as MNHEY and CDR2 as SVGAGI. The CDR3 here is CASILDRGNLNMNTEAFF. The CDR3 DNA is TGTGCCAGCATTCTCGACAGGGGCAACCTTAATATGAACACTGAAGCTTTCTTT.

CDR3 sequence (DNA): TGTGCCAGCAGCTCTCCGGGACGACGTTCTAACTATGGCTACACCTTC. The encoded protein is CASSSPGRRSNYGYTF. This chain uses TRBV7-2 with TRBJ1-2; TRBD1 is a possible D gene (5 bases). Germline lookup yields CDR1 SGHTA and CDR2 FQGNSA. The CDR3 length is 16 residues. V was shortened by 4 bases and J by 0 bases, with 15 bases between the two germline ends.

This clonotype was seen a few times. The rearrangement links TRBV20-1 to TRBJ2-1; 9 nucleotides line up with TRBD2. Trimming at V came to 0 bases and at J to 4 bases, leaving 1 base not matched to a gene. CDR3 length equals 14 residues. From germline, CDR1 is DFQATT and CDR2 SNEGSKA (reference sequence). DNA of the CDR3: TGCAGTGCTAGAGAGGGACTAGCTTACAATGAGCAGTTCTTC. Encoded protein: CSAREGLAYNEQFF.

This clonotype appeared a few times. This sequence joins TRBV20-1 and TRBJ2-3, with TRBD2 as a possible D gene (5 bases). The CDR3 extends over 15 amino acids. Germline loops: CDR1 DFQATT, CDR2 SNEGSKA (reference sequence). Trimming took 5 bases from V and 1 from J, leaving 16 bases between them. Here the CDR3 DNA reads TGCAGTGCTGTCCGTGCGGGCCATGGCACAGATACGCAGTATTTT. This gives the protein CSAVRAGHGTDTQYF.

This clonotype has ten or more counts. The V and J genes are TRBV11-2 and TRBJ2-2; no clear D. Per germline, CDR1 SGHAT and CDR2 FQNNGV. Trimming removed 2 bases at V and 3 bases at J, with 7 bases between. This CDR3 region has 14 residues. The CDR3 DNA reads TGTGCCAGCAGCTTAAGCAGCTACACCGGGGAGCTGTTTTTT. Its protein is CASSLSSYTGELFF.